These 27 T cell receptor beta chains share one sample of origin, sequenced in a study of naive and memory T cell subsets (dated by TCRdb to 2015 to 2018). Library construction relied on UMI-ligation and nested PCR. The run used an Illumina MiSeq. The beta constant-region primer consisted of an equimolar mixture of two oligonucleotides that together covered TRBC1 and TRBC2. The raw public reads went through TCRdb reprocessing: fastp at Q25, MiXCR clone calling, in-frame beta chains kept. Each CDR3 protein appears once, grouped with its most common genes and DNA. The table for this sample lists some 28,000 distinct CDR3 sequences; about 10% of them were counted only once. Under 20% of the sample lies in the top ten. The source material was effector memory CD4+ T cells from blood. Reading the label with the study, this specimen's cell subset or site is: effector memory, CD45RA- CD27-. The receptors derive from a human donor in good health.

A few counts support this clonotype. The genes are TRBV20-1 and TRBJ2-1; 7 nucleotides line up with TRBD2. The CDR3 consists of 15 residues. With 3 bases clipped from V and 9 bases from J, the junction kept 14 bases outside the gene matches. Germline CDR1 reads DFQATT; CDR2 reads SNEGSKA (reference sequence). CDR3 loop: CSASRASGGVSEQFF. In nucleotides, the CDR3 is TGCAGTGCTAGTCGGGCTAGCGGAGGAGTAAGTGAGCAGTTCTTC.

This clonotype came up a few times. This CDR3 reads CASSPGAIGGNEQFF. CDR3 sequence (DNA): TGTGCCAGCAGCCCCGGGGCTATCGGGGGCAATGAGCAGTTCTTC. The rearrangement uses TRBV11-2 and TRBJ2-1, with D perhaps matching TRBD2 (6 bases). Trimming stripped 5 bases from V and 6 bases from J, with 17 bases between. The germline gives CDR1 SGHAT, CDR2 FQNNGV. The CDR3 has 15 amino acids.

The rearrangement uses TRBV11-2 and TRBJ2-1; TRBD2 is a possible D gene (5 bases). Germline values: CDR1 SGHAT, CDR2 FQNNGV. Trimming took 5 bases from V and 5 from J, leaving 19 bases between them. This CDR3 is built from 16 residues. CDR3 loop: CASSQSSGKSDNEQFF. The DNA of the CDR3 is TGTGCCAGCAGCCAATCGTCCGGGAAGAGTGACAATGAGCAGTTCTTC.

This clonotype occurred many times. The rearrangement links TRBV5-1 to TRBJ2-5; the D gene could be TRBD1 or TRBD2 (5 bases each). Per germline, CDR1 SGHRS and CDR2 YFSETQ. The CDR3 totals 14 residues. The V end was cut by 4 bases, the J end by 1 base, with 11 bases between. The CDR3 DNA is TGCGCCAGCAGCAGGGACGTTGCCCAAGAGACCCAGTACTTC. This codes for CASSRDVAQETQYF.

This rearrangement joins TRBV3-1 to TRBJ1-2; the D gene is possibly TRBD1 (5 bases). Trimming removed 4 bases from V and 1 base from J, with 7 bases in between. CDR1 and CDR2 (germline): LGHDT, YNNKEL (reference sequence). CDR3 length: 13 amino acids. In DNA, the CDR3 is TGTGCCAGCAGCCTGACAGTTAACTATGGCTACACCTTC. Encoded protein: CASSLTVNYGYTF. Full variable domain (missing parts from reference TRBV3-1 and TRBJ1-2): DTAVSQTPKYLVTQMGNDKSIKCEQNLGHDTMYWYKQDSKKFLKIMFSYNNKELIINETVPNRFSPKSPDKAHLNLHINSLELGDSAVYFCASSLTVNYGYTFGSGTRLTVV.

This clonotype was recorded at least ten times. The chain uses TRBV5-1 and TRBJ2-3; TRBD1 is a possible D gene (5 bases). Trimming took 7 bases from V and 4 from J, leaving 16 bases between them. CDR1 and CDR2 (germline): SGHRS, YFSETQ. This CDR3 is built from 14 residues. CDR3 loop: CASSAMVGADTQYF. CDR3 DNA: TGCGCCAGCTCCGCGATGGTAGGGGCAGATACGCAGTATTTT.

The chain joins TRBV14 to TRBJ2-1; 9 nucleotides match TRBD2. The CDR3 spans 15 residues. The junction had 6 bases not matched to a gene; V was cut back by 3 bases and J by 6 bases. Germline loops: CDR1 SGHDN, CDR2 FVKESK. This chain's CDR3 is CASSHTAGGGNEQFF. CDR3 nucleotides: TGTGCCAGCAGCCATACGGCGGGAGGGGGCAATGAGCAGTTCTTC.

The genes are TRBV7-2 and TRBJ1-6, with D hard to call. V gave up 5 bases and J gave up 6 bases, with 8 bases separating them. This CDR3 has 13 amino acids. Germline V CDR1 and CDR2: SGHTA, FQGNSA. This CDR3 reads CASSQTTNSPLHF. The CDR3 DNA follows: TGTGCCAGCAGCCAGACAACTAATTCACCCCTCCACTTT.

The chain couples TRBV7-3 to TRBJ2-1, with TRBD2 identical over 10 bases. CDR3 length equals 16 residues. V was clipped by 5 bases and J by 10 bases; unmatched bases: 14. The germline CDR1 and CDR2 sequences are SGHTA and FQGTGA. CDR3 sequence: CASSIQGTSVKGEQFF. The CDR3 bases are TGTGCCAGCAGCATCCAGGGGACTAGCGTGAAAGGGGAGCAGTTCTTC.

In its sample, this clonotype was seen a few times. V is TRBV11-2 and J is TRBJ1-3, with D perhaps matching TRBD1 (5 bases). CDR3 length: 14 residues. Trimming shortened V by 6 bases and J by 2 bases, and 11 bases separated the two germline ends. Germline CDR1 SGHAT, CDR2 FQNNGV. The CDR3 nucleotides are TGTGCCAGCAGTTCCGGGACGGCTGGAAACACCATATATTTT. Translated, it gives CASSSGTAGNTIYF.

The sample holds a few counts of this clonotype. The rearrangement uses TRBV20-1 and TRBJ1-5; weak D call: TRBD1 (5 bases). The CDR3 contains 12 residues. Germline loops: CDR1 DFQATT, CDR2 SNEGSKA (reference sequence). The ends were cut back, 7 bases at V and 3 bases at J, with 10 bases in the middle. In DNA, the CDR3 is TGCAGTGGACAGATCTCCAATCAGCCCCAGCATTTT. Encoded protein: CSGQISNQPQHF.

The V and J genes are TRBV6-2 or TRBV6-3 and TRBJ2-1; 13 bases agree with TRBD2. Per the germline V gene, CDR1 is MNHEY and CDR2 is SVGEGT. This CDR3 comprises 20 residues. V lost 3 bases and J lost 7; bases outside the gene matches: 18. CDR3 nucleotides: TGTGCCAGCAGTTATCCCCTGGGACTAGCGGGATCAACTAAGAGGAATGAGCAGTTCTTC. Translating gives CASSYPLGLAGSTKRNEQFF.

This clonotype was seen at least ten times. The chain uses TRBV7-8 and TRBJ1-2, with D tentatively TRBD1 (6 bases). Between the trimmed V and J ends, which lost 7 bases and 4 bases, there was a span of 19 bases. Per germline, CDR1 SGHVS and CDR2 FQNEAQ. The CDR3 length is 15 residues. CDR3 in DNA: TGTGCCAGCACCCCCAGGGGTGCGGGGACCTATGGCTACACCTTC. Translating it yields CASTPRGAGTYGYTF.

This clonotype came up a few times. This chain joins TRBV29-1 and TRBJ1-2; the D is unclear. Trimming took 7 bases from V and 14 from J, leaving 17 bases between them. The CDR3 consists of 10 residues. Germline loops: CDR1 SQVTM, CDR2 ANQGSEA. CDR3 bases: TGCAGCGACGATGCCCGATGGAGAACCTTC. Encoded protein: CSDDARWRTF.

This clonotype counts as medium-sized. The rearrangement uses TRBV6-5 and TRBJ1-4; D is possibly TRBD1 (6 bases). Trimming removed 9 bases from V and 8 bases from J, with 19 bases in between. CDR1 and CDR2 (germline): MNHEY, SVGAGI. The CDR3 totals 14 residues. CDR3 DNA: TGTGCCAGTCTGGGTTCGGGGGCAGGAGAAAAACTGTTTTTT. Translation: CASLGSGAGEKLFF.

This clonotype appeared many times. The chain couples TRBV20-1 to TRBJ2-7, with 7 bases aligning to TRBD2. The CDR3 is made up of 17 amino acids. Germline assignment: CDR1 DFQATT and CDR2 SNEGSKA (reference sequence). Unmatched junction bases numbered 19, after V lost 3 bases and J lost 5 bases. In nucleotides, the CDR3 is TGCAGTGCTAGGAATCGAGAACAGCGGGGCGGGTTTCACGAGCAGTACTTC. Protein product: CSARNREQRGGFHEQYF.

CDR3 residues: CSVSFWGNEQFF. The CDR3 DNA sequence: TGCAGCGTGTCTTTCTGGGGCAATGAGCAGTTCTTC. This rearrangement joins TRBV29-1 to TRBJ2-1; D not certain. Trimming took off 6 bases at V and 6 bases at J, with 12 bases between the two ends. Looked up from germline, CDR1 is SQVTM and CDR2 is ANQGSEA. The CDR3 loop spans 12 amino acids.

The chain has TRBV6-6 and TRBJ1-1; D remains unclear. Germline CDR1 MNHNY, CDR2 SVGAGI (reference sequence). This CDR3 comprises 12 residues. Trimming stripped 8 bases from V and 1 base from J, with 8 bases between. This CDR3 is CASGWENTEAFF. CDR3 sequence (DNA): TGTGCCAGCGGTTGGGAGAACACTGAAGCTTTCTTT.

The chain couples TRBV3-1 to TRBJ1-4; D unresolved. V was clipped by 4 bases and J by 8 bases, with 11 bases between them. Germline CDR1 and CDR2: LGHDT and YNNKEL (reference sequence). The CDR3 sequence is 13 residues long. The CDR3 DNA follows: TGTGCCAGCAGCCCACGTCTCTACGAAAAACTGTTTTTT. This codes for CASSPRLYEKLFF. Supplemented by reference TRBV3-1 and TRBJ1-4, the full variable domain reads DTAVSQTPKYLVTQMGNDKSIKCEQNLGHDTMYWYKQDSKKFLKIMFSYNNKELIINETVPNRFSPKSPDKAHLNLHINSLELGDSAVYFCASSPRLYEKLFFGSGTQLSVL.

This clonotype was recorded at least ten times. The chain couples TRBV4-1 to TRBJ2-3; 11 bases align to TRBD2. This CDR3 has 18 residues. Germline loops: CDR1 MGHRA, CDR2 YSYEKL. The V gene end was trimmed by 0 bases and the J gene end by 4 bases; junction bases not matched to a gene: 9. The CDR3 DNA reads TGCGCCAGCAGCCAAGACTATTTAGCGGGAGGGTTCGCAGATACGCAGTATTTT. This encodes CASSQDYLAGGFADTQYF.

This clonotype was picked up a small number of times. V usage is TRBV12-3 or TRBV12-4 and J usage is TRBJ2-7; D is possibly TRBD1 or TRBD2 (5 bases each). The V end was cut by 3 bases, the J end by 5 bases, with 11 bases between. The CDR3 sequence is 13 residues long. This CDR3 is CASSFPGAHEQYF. CDR3 nucleotides: TGTGCCAGCAGTTTTCCCGGGGCCCACGAGCAGTACTTC.

This clonotype was counted many times. The chain uses TRBV7-8 and TRBJ2-2; D not certain. Germline-derived CDR1 and CDR2 are SGHVS and FQNEAQ. The V gene lost 5 bases and the J gene lost 2 bases, with 3 bases spanning the gap. The CDR3 is 12 amino acids. CDR3 sequence: CASSRNTGELFF. CDR3 bases: TGTGCCAGCAGCAGAAACACCGGGGAGCTGTTTTTT.

The chain carries TRBV29-1 and TRBJ2-1, with TRBD2 matching 8 bases. Germline CDR1 is SQVTM and CDR2 is ANQGSEA. V gave up 4 bases and J gave up 4 bases; unmatched junction bases: 3. CDR3 length: 13 residues. CDR3 DNA sequence: TGCAGCGTTGGAAGCGGGGGATACAATGAGCAGTTCTTC. Translating gives CSVGSGGYNEQFF.

This clonotype occurred many times. The CDR3 DNA follows: TGTGCCAGCACCGCAGGCCAGCAAGAGACCCAGTACTTC. It codes for CASTAGQQETQYF. V is TRBV6-6 and J is TRBJ2-5; D is unresolved. Trimming took 7 bases from V and 2 from J, leaving 11 bases between them. The germline gives CDR1 MNHNY, CDR2 SVGAGI (reference sequence). The CDR3 loop spans 13 amino acids.

This clonotype has ten or more counts. The J gene is TRBJ2-1, the V gene TRBV7-9; either TRBD1 or TRBD2 may fit D (6 bases each). Germline loops: CDR1 SEHNR, CDR2 FQNEAQ (reference sequence). V was clipped by 5 bases and J by 6 bases, with 29 bases between them. The CDR3 runs to 19 residues. The CDR3 sequence is CASSLLARGRRLGGNEQFF. The CDR3 DNA reads as TGTGCCAGCAGCCTCCTCGCTCGGGGGCGGCGACTAGGGGGCAATGAGCAGTTCTTC.

The gene calls are TRBV7-8 and TRBJ2-1; either TRBD1 or TRBD2 may supply D (5 bases each). Trimming shortened V by 4 bases and J by 0 bases, and 13 bases separated the two germline ends. Germline V gene sequence: CDR1 SGHVS, CDR2 FQNEAQ. CDR3 length: 16 amino acids. In DNA, the CDR3 is TGTGCCAGCAGCTCGTCCCGGGACCGCTCCTACAATGAGCAGTTCTTC. It specifies CASSSSRDRSYNEQFF.

This clonotype was recorded at least ten times. This sequence joins TRBV29-1 and TRBJ2-5; TRBD1 matches 9 bases. The germline V gene has CDR1 SQVTM and CDR2 ANQGSEA. The CDR3 covers 14 residues. J lost 5 bases, V lost 3 bases, and 7 bases had no gene match. In nucleotides, the CDR3 is TGCAGCGTTGATGGGACAGGGTCCACGGAGACCCAGTACTTC. Encoded protein: CSVDGTGSTETQYF.